This entry features one TCR beta chain sequence. Its target is unknown. Between the trimmed V and J ends, which lost 3 bases and 6 bases, there was a span of 6 bases. This CDR3 has 13 residues. CDR1 is LGHDT, CDR2 YNNKEL, per germline (reference sequence). Random hexamers served to reverse transcribe about 0.5 to 1 ug RNA. An immunoSEQ multiplex PCR generated amplified TCR beta CDR3 products spanning 54 Vbeta and 13 Jbeta. Via MiXCR, TCRdb re-called the immunoSEQ multiplex PCR reads, giving one row per CDR3 protein. The sample yields 200,000 to 250,000 distinct CDR3 sequences, approximately 95% seen once. The patients serving as multiple sclerosis controls were treatment-naive. They had stable or active relapsing-remitting disease and fulfilled revised McDonald criteria. The TEMRA cells underwent FACS enrichment, while the CD8+ and CD4+ T cells underwent negative isolation. These data originate in a study of CD8 T cells in Susac syndrome.

General study findings and limits: The authors acknowledged that their TCR sequencing and HLA analysis involved a relatively small number of individuals.

The rearrangement joins TRBV3-1 to TRBJ1-6; D is unclear. Material: CD4+ T cells from PBMCs. This TCR derives from a human donor with multiple sclerosis. The CDR3 here is CASSHPGNSPLHF. The CDR3 DNA is TGTGCCAGCAGCCACCCCGGTAATTCACCCCTCCACTTT. The full variable domain, with the rest looked up from reference TRBV3-1 and TRBJ1-6, is DTAVSQTPKYLVTQMGNDKSIKCEQNLGHDTMYWYKQDSKKFLKIMFSYNNKELIINETVPNRFSPKSPDKAHLNLHINSLELGDSAVYFCASSHPGNSPLHFGNGTRLTVT.